This passage covers 9 T cell receptor beta chains from one sample sequenced in a study of T cells after yellow fever vaccination. Using its own MiXCR run on the 5' RACE reads, TCRdb lists one record per CDR3 protein. Altogether more than 350,000 distinct CDR3 sequences are present, 11% being singletons, with the ten largest covering 18%. The starting material was PBMCs, obtained on the day of the first yellow fever vaccination. Receptor source: a man aged 18 to 30 who received the YFV17D yellow fever vaccine.

This clonotype was observed a few times. The rearrangement uses TRBV6-4 and TRBJ2-2; the match to TRBD2 covers 7 bases. The CDR3 consists of 16 residues. CDR1 is MRHNA, CDR2 SNTAGT, per germline. V lost 3 bases and J lost 1; bases outside the gene matches: 5. The CDR3 DNA is TGTGCCAGCAGTGAGTTTGCGGGGGAGAACACCGGGGAGCTGTTTTTT. This sequence encodes CASSEFAGENTGELFF.

Many counts were recorded for this clonotype. CDR3 sequence: CASSLGVHEQFF. The CDR3 coding sequence is TGCGCCAGCAGCTTGGGAGTGCATGAGCAGTTCTTC. The chain combines TRBV5-1 with TRBJ2-1; D is ambiguous. This CDR3 is built from 12 residues. The V end was cut by 0 bases, the J end by 8 bases, with 6 bases between. Per germline, CDR1 SGHRS and CDR2 YFSETQ.

This clonotype showed up many times. The chain is built from TRBV5-1 and TRBJ1-1, with D uncertain. The germline gives CDR1 SGHRS, CDR2 YFSETQ. CDR3 size: 11 residues. V was pared by 4 bases and J by 10 bases, with 11 bases between. This chain's CDR3 is CASSGALGAFF. Here the CDR3 DNA reads TGCGCCAGCAGCGGCGCCCTCGGAGCTTTCTTT.

This clonotype was counted only a few times. The chain couples TRBV7-3 to TRBJ1-1; unclear D gene. The CDR3 is 14 residues long. V was shortened by 2 bases and J by 3 bases, with 10 bases between the two germline ends. Per the germline V gene, CDR1 is SGHTA and CDR2 is FQGTGA. CDR3 protein: CASSLDGDHTEAFF. CDR3 in DNA: TGTGCCAGCAGCTTAGACGGGGATCACACTGAAGCTTTCTTT.

This clonotype was observed a handful of times. The chain uses TRBV20-1 and TRBJ1-1; D call uncertain. The CDR3 is 14 residues long. Deletions cut 0 bases from V and 7 bases from J, with 15 bases between. Per germline, CDR1 DFQATT and CDR2 SNEGSKA (reference sequence). The CDR3 DNA reads TGCAGTGCTAGAGATAGACCTGCCCGGGGTGAAGCTTTCTTT. As protein: CSARDRPARGEAFF.

This clonotype was counted between two and nine times. The chain has TRBV7-7 and TRBJ2-3; D unclear. CDR1 is SSHAT and CDR2 is FNYEAQ in the germline V gene (reference sequence). The germline V and J ends were trimmed by 5 bases and 6 bases, with 15 bases remaining between them. The CDR3 is 14 residues long. CDR3 DNA sequence: TGTGCCAGCAGCCCCACGGTGGGGAAGGATACGCAGTATTTT. Translating it yields CASSPTVGKDTQYF.

The chain uses TRBV12-3 or TRBV12-4 and TRBJ2-3; D unclear. The CDR3 consists of 16 residues. V dropped 6 bases and J dropped 2 bases, with 18 bases sitting between them. CDR3 nucleotides: TGTGCCAGCAGCCCCGGCATCGCCCGATACACAGATACGCAGTATTTT. This sequence encodes CASSPGIARYTDTQYF.

This clonotype came up a few times. The chain employs TRBV29-1 and TRBJ1-2, with D tentatively TRBD1 (5 bases). Trimming took 2 bases from V and 2 from J, leaving 9 bases between them. The CDR3 has 13 amino acids. Germline CDR1 SQVTM, CDR2 ANQGSEA. Here the CDR3 reads CSVENGDNYGYTF. The CDR3 coding sequence is TGCAGCGTTGAAAACGGGGACAACTATGGCTACACCTTC. Together with reference TRBV29-1 and TRBJ1-2, the CDR3 gives the full variable domain: SAVISQKPSRDICQRGTSLTIQCQVDSQVTMMFWYRQQPGQSLTLIATANQGSEATYESGFVIDKFPISRPNLTFSTLTVSNMSPEDSSIYLCSVENGDNYGYTFGSGTRLTVV.

The rearrangement uses TRBV7-9 and TRBJ2-1; 7 nucleotides line up with TRBD1. This CDR3 is built from 16 residues. The ends lost 4 bases at V and 0 bases at J; junction bases unmatched: 6. Per the germline V gene, CDR1 is SEHNR and CDR2 is FQNEAQ (reference sequence). The DNA for the CDR3 is TGTGCCAGCAGCTCCGCGAGGGACAGCTCCTACAATGAGCAGTTCTTC. Its protein is CASSSARDSSYNEQFF.